The 15 T cell receptor beta chains presented below share a single source sample, sequenced in a study of blood T cells in healthy people across ages. Through a sample-barcoded 5' primer and a J-beta primer mix, a second PCR was run for roughly 6 to 11 cycles. TCRdb called the 5' RACE reads again in MiXCR, with one record for every CDR3 protein. Of under 950,000 distinct CDR3 sequences listed, approximately 22% were seen once; the top ten hold 22%. Input material: blood. The receptors here all came from a man between 65 and 79 years old in good health.

The chain recombines TRBV5-1 with TRBJ2-6; 7 bases match TRBD1. Germline assignment: CDR1 SGHRS and CDR2 YFSETQ. The CDR3 is 16 residues long. Losses at the gene ends were 4 bases for V and 2 bases for J; bases not matched to a gene: 6. The CDR3 bases are TGCGCCAGCAGCGAGGACAGGTTAGCTGGGGCCAACGTCCTGACTTTC. Protein: CASSEDRLAGANVLTF.

In its sample, this clonotype was seen a few times. This chain connects TRBV6-6 to TRBJ1-4; 8 bases line up with TRBD1. The CDR3 runs 14 residues. Germline V CDR1 and CDR2: MNHNY, SVGAGI (reference sequence). Losses at the gene ends were 6 bases for V and 4 bases for J; bases not matched to a gene: 4. DNA for the CDR3: TGTGCCAGCAGCCTACAGGGGGGTAATGAAAAACTGTTTTTT. It is translated as CASSLQGGNEKLFF.

There are a few counts of this clonotype. This rearrangement joins TRBV6-5 to TRBJ2-3; 13 nucleotides align to TRBD2. The germline gives CDR1 MNHEY, CDR2 SVGAGI. The V segment lost 6 bases and the J segment 4 bases; nucleotides outside the gene matches: 7. The length of the CDR3 is 16 residues. CDR3 in amino acids: CASSFGTSGTPDTQYF. The CDR3 bases are TGTGCCAGCAGCTTCGGGACTAGCGGGACCCCAGATACGCAGTATTTT.

This clonotype has just a few counts. The J gene is TRBJ1-2, the V gene TRBV9; D ambiguous. Deletions cut 3 bases from V and 0 bases from J, with 21 bases between. Germline V lookup: CDR1 SGDLS, CDR2 YYNGEE. This CDR3 region has 18 residues. This chain's CDR3 is CASSAVGSLIYSNYGYTF. Here the CDR3 DNA reads TGTGCCAGCAGCGCCGTTGGGTCTCTCATTTATTCTAACTATGGCTACACCTTC.

V gene TRBV9 combines with J gene TRBJ2-2, with TRBD2 matching 14 bases. The germline CDR1 and CDR2 sequences are SGDLS and YYNGEE. This CDR3 spans 17 amino acids. The J segment lost 1 base and the V segment lost 7 bases, leaving 6 bases of the junction unmatched. CDR3 coding DNA: TGTGCCAGCCGGAGAGGACTAGCGGGGGGGAACACCGGGGAGCTGTTTTTT. Amino acids: CASRRGLAGGNTGELFF.

Ten or more counts support this clonotype. This chain connects TRBV11-2 to TRBJ2-5; tentative D call: TRBD1 (5 bases). The CDR3 consists of 15 residues. With 0 bases removed from V and 2 bases from J, the gap between germline ends came to 10 bases. Per germline, CDR1 SGHAT and CDR2 FQNNGV. The CDR3 DNA sequence: TGTGCCAGCAGCTTAGATAGGACACAACAAGAGACCCAGTACTTC. This encodes CASSLDRTQQETQYF. Drawing the rest from reference TRBV11-2 and TRBJ2-5, the complete variable domain is EAGVAQSPRYKIIEKRQSVAFWCNPISGHATLYWYQQILGQGPKLLIQFQNNGVVDDSQLPKDRFSAERLKGVDSTLKIQPAKLEDSAVYLCASSLDRTQQETQYFGPGTRLLVL.

The chain links TRBV21-1 to TRBJ2-5; TRBD1, the D gene given by the table, was not confirmed from the DNA. The J call may be incorrect, as the DNA end agrees better with TRBJ2-7. TRBV21-1 is given as a pseudogene. The CDR3 is made up of 16 amino acids. The CDR3 DNA reads TGTGCCAGCAGCAGAAACGGGGGACAGACGACCTACGAGCAGTACGTC. It is translated as CASSRNGGQTTYEQYV.

The rearrangement links TRBV12-3 or TRBV12-4 to TRBJ2-7; D is uncertain. The CDR3 extends over 11 amino acids. Trimming removed 2 bases from V and 6 bases from J, with 5 bases in between. Written as DNA, the CDR3 is TGTGCCAGCAGTTTACGTGCCGAGCAGTACTTC. Its protein product is CASSLRAEQYF.

The chain links TRBV12-3 or TRBV12-4 to TRBJ2-3; D perhaps matches TRBD1 (5 bases). The CDR3 has 13 residues. The ends were cut back, 7 bases at V and 8 bases at J, with 16 bases in the middle. The CDR3 sequence: CASNQQGRGTQYF. The DNA of the CDR3 is TGTGCCAGCAACCAGCAGGGTCGAGGTACGCAGTATTTT.

This clonotype was counted at least ten times. The chain recombines TRBV12-3 or TRBV12-4 with TRBJ1-5, with D hard to call. CDR3 length: 15 amino acids. Trimming cost V 3 bases and J 4 bases, with 13 bases left between them. CDR3 nucleotides: TGTGCCAGCAGTTTCTGGATGGCAGGAAATCAGCCCCAGCATTTT. Translating it yields CASSFWMAGNQPQHF.

A few counts support this clonotype. The chain is built from TRBV6-5 and TRBJ2-5; 8 nucleotides match TRBD1. Unmatched junction bases numbered 9, after V lost 7 bases and J lost 2 bases. From germline, CDR1 is MNHEY and CDR2 SVGAGI. This CDR3 comprises 15 residues. As DNA, the CDR3 is TGTGCCAGCACGTCGGGACAGGCCTCACAAGAGACCCAGTACTTC. Translation gives CASTSGQASQETQYF.

This clonotype was detected a few times. The chain couples TRBV3-1 to TRBJ2-1; the match to TRBD2 covers 7 bases. Looked up from germline, CDR1 is LGHDT and CDR2 is YNNKEL (reference sequence). The CDR3 is 16 amino acids. The V segment lost 1 base and the J segment 6 bases; nucleotides outside the gene matches: 9. The CDR3: CASSQGLAISPNEQFF. The CDR3 nucleotides are TGTGCCAGCAGCCAAGGACTAGCCATAAGTCCCAATGAGCAGTTCTTC.

The CDR3 is CASSQLMNTEAFF. The CDR3 coding sequence is TGTGCCAGCAGTCAACTGATGAACACTGAAGCTTTCTTT. The rearrangement uses TRBV12-3 or TRBV12-4 and TRBJ1-1; D not resolved. There are 13 residues in the CDR3. Trimming cost V 5 bases and J 0 bases, with 7 bases left between them.

This clonotype showed up many times. The chain recombines TRBV12-3 or TRBV12-4 with TRBJ2-3, with D tentatively TRBD1 (6 bases). CDR3 length: 12 amino acids. The V gene lost 6 bases and the J gene lost 7 bases, with 11 bases spanning the gap. The CDR3 reads CASSRDTNTQYF. The CDR3 nucleotides are TGTGCCAGCAGCCGGGACACCAATACGCAGTATTTT.

The chain recombines TRBV6-6 with TRBJ1-2; 7 positions match TRBD1. The CDR3 extends over 15 amino acids. Germline lookup yields CDR1 MNHNY and CDR2 SVGAGI (reference sequence). V gave up 5 bases and J gave up 2 bases; unmatched junction bases: 8. CDR3 sequence reads: CASSRAGDRNYGYTF. The CDR3, as DNA: TGTGCCAGCAGTCGGGCGGGGGACAGAAACTATGGCTACACCTTC.